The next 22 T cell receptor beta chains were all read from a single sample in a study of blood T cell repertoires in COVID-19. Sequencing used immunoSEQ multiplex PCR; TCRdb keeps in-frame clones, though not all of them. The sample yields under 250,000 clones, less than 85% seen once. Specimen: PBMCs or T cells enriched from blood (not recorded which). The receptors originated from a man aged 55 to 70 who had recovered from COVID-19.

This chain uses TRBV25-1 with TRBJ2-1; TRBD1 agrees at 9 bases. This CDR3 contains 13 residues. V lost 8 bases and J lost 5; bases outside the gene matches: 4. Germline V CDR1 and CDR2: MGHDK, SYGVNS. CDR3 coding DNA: TGTGCCAGCTGGGGACAGGGTAACAATGAGCAGTTCTTC. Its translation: CASWGQGNNEQFF. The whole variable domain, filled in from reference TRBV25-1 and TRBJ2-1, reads EADIYQTPRYLVIGTGKKITLECSQTMGHDKMYWYQQDPGMELHLIHYSYGVNSTEKGDLSSESTVSRIRTEHFPLTLESARPSHTSQYLCASWGQGNNEQFFGPGTRLTVL.

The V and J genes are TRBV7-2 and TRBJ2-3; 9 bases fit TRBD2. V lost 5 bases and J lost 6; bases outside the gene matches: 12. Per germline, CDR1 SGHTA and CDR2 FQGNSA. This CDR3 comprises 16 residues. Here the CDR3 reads CASSPRVSGGGDTQYF. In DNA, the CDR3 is TGTGCCAGCAGCCCCCGTGTTAGCGGGGGTGGGGATACGCAGTATTTT. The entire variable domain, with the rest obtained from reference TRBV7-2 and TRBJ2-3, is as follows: GAGVSQSPSNKVTEKGKDVELRCDPISGHTALYWYRQSLGQGLEFLIYFQGNSAPDKSGLPSDRFSAERTGGSVSTLTIQRTQQEDSAVYLCASSPRVSGGGDTQYFGPGTRLTVL.

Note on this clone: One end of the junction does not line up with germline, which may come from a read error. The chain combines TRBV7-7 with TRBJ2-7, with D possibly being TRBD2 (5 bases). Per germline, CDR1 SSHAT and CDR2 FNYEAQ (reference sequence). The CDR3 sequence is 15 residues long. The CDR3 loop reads CASSLAYGVLYEQYF. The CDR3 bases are TGTGCTAGCAGCTTAGCGTACGGAGTGCTCTACGAGCAGTACTTC.

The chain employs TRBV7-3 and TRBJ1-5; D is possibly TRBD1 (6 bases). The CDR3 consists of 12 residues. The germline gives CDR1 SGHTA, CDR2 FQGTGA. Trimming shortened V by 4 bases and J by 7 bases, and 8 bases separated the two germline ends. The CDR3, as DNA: TGTGCCAGCAGCTCCAGGGGCCAGCCCCAGCATTTT. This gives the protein CASSSRGQPQHF.

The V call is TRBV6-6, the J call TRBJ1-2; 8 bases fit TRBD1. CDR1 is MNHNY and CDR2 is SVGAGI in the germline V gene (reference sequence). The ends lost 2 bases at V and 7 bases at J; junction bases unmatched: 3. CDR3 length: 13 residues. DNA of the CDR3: TGTGCCAGCAGTTACGACAGGGGCCGTGGCTACACCTTC. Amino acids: CASSYDRGRGYTF.

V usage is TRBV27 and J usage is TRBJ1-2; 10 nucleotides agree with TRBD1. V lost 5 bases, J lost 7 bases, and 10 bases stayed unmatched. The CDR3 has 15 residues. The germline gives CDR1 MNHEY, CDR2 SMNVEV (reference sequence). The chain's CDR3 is CASSPRQGAVGGYTF. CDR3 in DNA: TGTGCCAGCAGTCCCCGACAGGGGGCTGTGGGTGGCTACACCTTC.

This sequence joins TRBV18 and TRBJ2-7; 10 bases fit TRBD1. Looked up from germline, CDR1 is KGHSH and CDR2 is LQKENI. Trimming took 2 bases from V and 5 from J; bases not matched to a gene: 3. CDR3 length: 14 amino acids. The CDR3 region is CASSPGTGENEQYF. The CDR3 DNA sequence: TGTGCCAGCTCACCAGGGACAGGGGAAAACGAGCAGTACTTC.

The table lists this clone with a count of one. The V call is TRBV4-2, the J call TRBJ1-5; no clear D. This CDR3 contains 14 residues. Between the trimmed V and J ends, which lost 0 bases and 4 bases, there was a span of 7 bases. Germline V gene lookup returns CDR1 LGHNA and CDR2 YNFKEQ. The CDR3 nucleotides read TGTGCCAGCAGCCAAGAACAGTTAAATCAGCCCCAGCATTTT. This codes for CASSQEQLNQPQHF.

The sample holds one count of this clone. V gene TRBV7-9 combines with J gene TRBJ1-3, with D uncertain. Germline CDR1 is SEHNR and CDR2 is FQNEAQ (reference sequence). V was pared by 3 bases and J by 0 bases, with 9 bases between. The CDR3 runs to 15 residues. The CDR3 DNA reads TGTGCCAGCAGCTTCCCCAATTTCTCTGGAAACACCATATATTTT. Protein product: CASSFPNFSGNTIYF.

CDR3 nucleotides: TGTGCCAGCAACCGACTAGCGGGGGGTCTTGTGAAGACCCAGTACTTC. Translation gives CASNRLAGGLVKTQYF. J is TRBJ2-5 and V is TRBV2; 13 nucleotides match TRBD2. Germline CDR1 reads SNHLY; CDR2 reads FYNNEI. Trimming took 7 bases from V and 6 from J; bases not matched to a gene: 11. The CDR3 sequence is 16 residues long. The complete variable domain, with remaining parts taken from reference TRBV2 and TRBJ2-5, reads EPEVTQTPSHQVTQMGQEVILRCVPISNHLYFYWYRQILGQKVEFLVSFYNNEISEKSEIFDDQFSVERPDGSNFTLKIRSTKLEDSAMYFCASNRLAGGLVKTQYFGPGTRLLVL.

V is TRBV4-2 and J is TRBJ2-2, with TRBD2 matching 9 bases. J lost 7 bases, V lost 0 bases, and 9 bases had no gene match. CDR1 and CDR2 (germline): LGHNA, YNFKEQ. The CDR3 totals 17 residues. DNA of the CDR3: TGTGCCAGCAGCCAAGATGCGGGGGGGGCCGGTGGCGGGGAGCTGTTTTTT. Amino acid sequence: CASSQDAGGAGGGELFF.

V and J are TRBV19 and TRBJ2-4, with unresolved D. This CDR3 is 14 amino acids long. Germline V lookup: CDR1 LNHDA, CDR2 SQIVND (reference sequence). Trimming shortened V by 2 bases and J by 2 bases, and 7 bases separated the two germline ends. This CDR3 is CASSISFSKNIQYF. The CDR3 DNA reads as TGTGCCAGTAGTATAAGCTTCTCCAAAAACATTCAGTACTTC.

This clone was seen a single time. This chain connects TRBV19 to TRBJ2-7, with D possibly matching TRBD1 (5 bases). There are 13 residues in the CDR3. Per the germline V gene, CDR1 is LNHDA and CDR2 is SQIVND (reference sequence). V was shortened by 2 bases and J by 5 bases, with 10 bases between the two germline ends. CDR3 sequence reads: CASSIQGGDEQYF. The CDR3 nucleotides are TGTGCCAGTAGTATACAGGGTGGCGACGAGCAGTACTTC.

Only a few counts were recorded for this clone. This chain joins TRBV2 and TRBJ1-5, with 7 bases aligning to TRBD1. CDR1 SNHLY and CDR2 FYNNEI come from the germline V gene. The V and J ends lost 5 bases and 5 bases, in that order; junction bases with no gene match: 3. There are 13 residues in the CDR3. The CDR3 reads CASSRDSHQPQHF. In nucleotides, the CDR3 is TGTGCCAGCAGTAGGGACAGTCATCAGCCCCAGCATTTT. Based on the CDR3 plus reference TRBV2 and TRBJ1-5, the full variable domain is EPEVTQTPSHQVTQMGQEVILRCVPISNHLYFYWYRQILGQKVEFLVSFYNNEISEKSEIFDDQFSVERPDGSNFTLKIRSTKLEDSAMYFCASSRDSHQPQHFGDGTRLSIL.

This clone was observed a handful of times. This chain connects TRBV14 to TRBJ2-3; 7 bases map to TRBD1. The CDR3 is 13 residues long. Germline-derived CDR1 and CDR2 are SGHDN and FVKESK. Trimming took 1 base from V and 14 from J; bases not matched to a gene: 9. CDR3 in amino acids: CASSQAFSRDRYF. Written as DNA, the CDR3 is TGTGCCAGCAGCCAAGCCTTCTCCCGGGACAGGTATTTT.

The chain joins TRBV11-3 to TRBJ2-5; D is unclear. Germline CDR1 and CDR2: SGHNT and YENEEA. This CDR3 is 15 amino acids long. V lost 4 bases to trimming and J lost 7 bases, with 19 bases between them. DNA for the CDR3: TGTGCCAGCAGCTCACTATCTTGGTCGGGTGGGACCCAGTACTTC. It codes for CASSSLSWSGGTQYF.

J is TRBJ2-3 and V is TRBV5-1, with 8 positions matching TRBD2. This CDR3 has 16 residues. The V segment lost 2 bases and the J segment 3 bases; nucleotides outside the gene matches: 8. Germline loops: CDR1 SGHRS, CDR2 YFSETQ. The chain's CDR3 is CASSLERGPVTDTQYF. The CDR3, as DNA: TGCGCCAGCAGCTTAGAGCGGGGGCCGGTAACAGATACGCAGTATTTT.

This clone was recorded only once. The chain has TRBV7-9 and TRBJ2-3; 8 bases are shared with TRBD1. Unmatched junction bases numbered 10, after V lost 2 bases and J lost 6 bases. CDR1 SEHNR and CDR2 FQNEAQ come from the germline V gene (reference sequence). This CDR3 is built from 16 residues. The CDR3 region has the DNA TGTGCCAGCAGCTTATCCAGACAGGGGCGACCGGATACGCAGTATTTT. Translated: CASSLSRQGRPDTQYF.

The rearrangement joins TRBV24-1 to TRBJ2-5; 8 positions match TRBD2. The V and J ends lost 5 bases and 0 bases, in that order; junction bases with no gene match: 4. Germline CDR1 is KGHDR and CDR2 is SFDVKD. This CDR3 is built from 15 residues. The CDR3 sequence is CATSGSGGHQETQYF. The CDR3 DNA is TGTGCCACCAGTGGGAGCGGGGGACACCAAGAGACCCAGTACTTC.

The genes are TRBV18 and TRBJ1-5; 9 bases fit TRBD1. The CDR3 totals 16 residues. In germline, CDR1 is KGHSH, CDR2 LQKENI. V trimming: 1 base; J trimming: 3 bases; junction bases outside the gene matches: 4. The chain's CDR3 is CASSPRDRVDNQPQHF. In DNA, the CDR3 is TGTGCCAGCTCACCACGGGACAGGGTGGACAATCAGCCCCAGCATTTT.

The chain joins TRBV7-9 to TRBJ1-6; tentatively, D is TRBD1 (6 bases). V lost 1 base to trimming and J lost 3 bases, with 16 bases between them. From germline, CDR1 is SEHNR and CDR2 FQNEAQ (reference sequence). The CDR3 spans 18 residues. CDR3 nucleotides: TGTGCCAGCAGCTTAGTCTTAGGAGGGGGGGGCTATAATTCACCCCTCCACTTT. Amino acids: CASSLVLGGGGYNSPLHF.

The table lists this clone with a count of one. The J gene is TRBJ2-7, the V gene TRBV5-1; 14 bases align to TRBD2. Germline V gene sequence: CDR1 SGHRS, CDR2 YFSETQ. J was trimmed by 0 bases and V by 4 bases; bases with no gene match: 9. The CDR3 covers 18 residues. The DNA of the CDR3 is TGCGCCAGCAGCCGCGGACTAGCGGGGGGATCCTTCTCCTACGAGCAGTACTTC. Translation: CASSRGLAGGSFSYEQYF.